This T cell receptor beta chain was captured in a study of technical replicates of blood from a few donors. Germline V lookup: CDR1 MNHNY, CDR2 SVGAGI (reference sequence). CDR3 length equals 15 residues. With 2 bases clipped from V and 1 base from J, the junction kept 3 bases outside the gene matches. The assay was immunoSEQ multiplex PCR, and TCRdb's table has in-frame clones only and misses some. The sample contains about 49,000 clones, about 90% of which appear only once. Only a few counts were recorded for this clone. This sequence originates from a human donor in good health. Some clones in this sample may be carry-over from other donors' samples. This sequence joins TRBV6-6 and TRBJ2-7, with 9 bases lining up with TRBD1. What was sequenced was PBMCs. The CDR3 DNA follows: TGTGCCAGCAGTTACGGGGGACAGGGTTCCTACGAGCAGTACTTC. As protein: CASSYGGQGSYEQYF.